The clone carrying this TCR beta chain was seen repeatedly, ten times or more. Its antigen is not known. Patients having uncontrolled infection, another autoimmune disease, pregnancy or lactation were not included. There are 15 residues in the CDR3. Germline V lookup: CDR1 MNHEY, CDR2 SVGEGT. V shed 2 bases and J shed 4 bases, with 12 bases lying between them. Template material for amplifying TCR beta CDR3 regions consisted of RNA transcripts. TCR CDR3 underwent first-round RT-PCR with the HTBI primer set. TCRdb analysed the multiplex PCR reads with MiXCR anew, one entry per CDR3 protein. The sample shows about 580,000 distinct CDR3 sequences, about 15% of them seen only once. The data originate from a study of T cells in Graves' hyperthyroidism and ophthalmopathy. General study results and limits: Prediction of ophthalmopathy progression came a median approximately 6.5 months pre-onset.

The rearrangement links TRBV6-2 or TRBV6-3 to TRBJ2-1; weak D call: TRBD2 (6 bases). The sequence came from a woman aged 25 to 45 with Graves' hyperthyroidism that later progressed to Graves' ophthalmopathy. The source material was blood. CDR3 protein: CASSYLTSRYNEQFF. CDR3 bases: TGTGCCAGCAGTTACCTTACTAGCAGATACAATGAGCAGTTCTTC.